Reported below is one T cell receptor (beta chain). This entry is derived from a study of blood T cell repertoires in COVID-19. The data were produced by immunoSEQ multiplex PCR, yet TCRdb's version contains in-frame clones alone and is incomplete. The profile shows approximately 53,000 clones, 80% to 90% of them singletons. The CDR3 runs to 15 residues. V was trimmed by 2 bases and J by 5 bases, leaving 15 bases between them. Germline V gives CDR1 SNHLY, CDR2 FYNNEI. The sample comprised peripheral blood. V is TRBV2 and J is TRBJ2-5, with D perhaps matching TRBD1 (6 bases). The sequence came from an older woman with acute or convalescent COVID-19. The CDR3 loop reads CASSEQQGIMETQYF. CDR3 sequence (DNA): TGTGCCAGCAGTGAACAACAGGGAATCATGGAGACCCAGTACTTC.